The 9 T cell receptor beta chains below come from one sample, sequenced in a study of CD8 T cells in Susac syndrome. cDNA came from about 0.46 to 1 ug RNA primed by random hexamers. TCRdb reprocessed the immunoSEQ multiplex PCR reads via MiXCR and lists one record per CDR3 protein. The repertoire has roughly 200,000 distinct CDR3 sequences, roughly 90% of them found once; the top ten carry about 0.1%. Sequenced input: CD4+ T cells from PBMCs. These receptors originate from a human donor with Susac syndrome.

The V gene is TRBV4-1, the J gene TRBJ1-2; D not certain. V was trimmed by 1 base and J by 7 bases, leaving 10 bases between them. CDR1 is MGHRA, CDR2 YSYEKL, per germline. The CDR3 has 13 residues. This chain's CDR3 is CASSQAPNLGYTF. CDR3 nucleotides: TGCGCCAGCAGCCAAGCCCCAAATCTTGGCTACACCTTC.

This chain connects TRBV21-1 to TRBJ1-4; the table gives TRBD1 as D, unverified against the DNA. TRBV21-1 is labeled a pseudogene. CDR3 length: 15 residues. CDR3 amino acids: CASSKEKGASEKLFF. CDR3 DNA sequence: TGTGCCAGCAGCAAAGAGAAGGGGGCGAGTGAAAAACTGTTTTTT.

The chain has TRBV5-1 and TRBJ2-2; possibly TRBD1 for D (6 bases). The V end was cut by 2 bases, the J end by 0 bases, with 11 bases between. CDR3 length: 16 amino acids. Germline V lookup: CDR1 SGHRS, CDR2 YFSETQ. This CDR3 is CASSLEGGANTGELFF. For the CDR3, the DNA is TGCGCCAGCAGCTTAGAAGGGGGTGCGAACACCGGGGAGCTGTTTTTT.

The chain recombines TRBV5-1 with TRBJ1-1; D gene ambiguous. V shed 3 bases and J shed 3 bases, with 12 bases lying between them. The length of the CDR3 is 14 residues. Germline V gene sequence: CDR1 SGHRS, CDR2 YFSETQ. CDR3 loop: CASSSGILDTEAFF. CDR3 in DNA: TGCGCCAGCAGCTCAGGAATTTTGGACACTGAAGCTTTCTTT.

This rearrangement joins TRBV6-2 or TRBV6-3 to TRBJ2-7; 13 nucleotides match TRBD2. From germline, CDR1 is MNHEY and CDR2 SVGEGT. The V segment lost 0 bases and the J segment 3 bases; nucleotides outside the gene matches: 11. The CDR3 is made up of 19 amino acids. CDR3 sequence (DNA): TGTGCCAGCAGTTACTCGAGACTAGCGGGGGGCGGTAACTACTACGAGCAGTACTTC. Its translation is CASSYSRLAGGGNYYEQYF.

CDR3 sequence: CASSLSSSGSYNEQFF. CDR3 in DNA: TGTGCCAGCAGCTTATCTTCTAGCGGCTCCTACAATGAGCAGTTCTTC. This sequence joins TRBV5-4 and TRBJ2-1; 7 bases are a match to TRBD2. This CDR3 spans 16 amino acids. V trimming: 2 bases; J trimming: 0 bases; junction bases outside the gene matches: 5. Germline V gives CDR1 SGHNT, CDR2 YYREEE (reference sequence).

The rearrangement uses TRBV5-4 and TRBJ1-4, with TRBD1 as a possible D gene (6 bases). With 4 bases removed from V and 7 bases from J, the gap between germline ends came to 11 bases. The CDR3 contains 13 residues. Germline assignment: CDR1 SGHNT and CDR2 YYREEE (reference sequence). The CDR3 is CASSRQDGEKLFF. CDR3 nucleotides: TGTGCCAGCAGCCGACAGGATGGTGAAAAACTGTTTTTT.

DNA for the CDR3: TGTGCCAGCAGCCCGACGGGACAGGGGTGGGAGCAGTACTTC. It yields the protein CASSPTGQGWEQYF. V gene TRBV7-8 combines with J gene TRBJ2-7; TRBD1 agrees at 10 bases. J gave up 7 bases and V 5 bases, and 8 bases lay outside the gene matches. This CDR3 has 14 residues. The V gene's germline CDR1 is SGHVS and CDR2 FQNEAQ.

The genes are TRBV19 and TRBJ2-1, with TRBD2 matching over 9 bases. CDR3 length: 15 amino acids. CDR1 and CDR2 from the germline V gene are LNHDA and SQIVND (reference sequence). Unmatched junction bases numbered 4, after V lost 3 bases and J lost 4 bases. DNA of the CDR3: TGTGCCAGTAGTATCCTAAGCGGGAGGTACAATGAGCAGTTCTTC. It specifies CASSILSGRYNEQFF.